Shown below are 32 T cell receptor beta chains from a single sample sequenced in a study of shared clonotypes between healthy human individuals. The data were produced by immunoSEQ multiplex PCR, yet TCRdb's version contains in-frame clones alone and is incomplete. The repertoire holds fewer than 600,000 clones, with 60% to 85% as singletons. The material sequenced was PBMCs. These receptors were obtained from a woman in her forties in good health. Some clones in this sample may be carry-over from other donors' samples.

The chain couples TRBV12-5 to TRBJ2-7; 12 bases agree with TRBD2. The V gene end was trimmed by 1 base and the J gene end by 4 bases; junction bases not matched to a gene: 5. The germline CDR1 and CDR2 sequences are LGHNT and FRNRAP. CDR3 length equals 16 residues. CDR3 nucleotides: TGTGCTAGTGGTTTGGGGACTAGCGGGACTGGGTACGAGCAGTACTTC. Amino acids: CASGLGTSGTGYEQYF.

The rearrangement joins TRBV27 to TRBJ1-2, with D tentatively TRBD1 (6 bases). The length of the CDR3 is 17 residues. CDR1 and CDR2 from the germline V gene are MNHEY and SMNVEV (reference sequence). Trimming stripped 7 bases from V and 4 bases from J, with 25 bases between. CDR3 sequence reads: CASIQSPTGPHPYGYTF. CDR3 in DNA: TGTGCCAGCATTCAATCCCCGACAGGACCCCACCCCTATGGCTACACCTTC.

The chain has TRBV29-1 and TRBJ2-3; TRBD2 agrees at 7 bases. This CDR3 has 16 residues. V shed 7 bases, J shed 4 bases, and the junction held 17 bases outside the gene matches. Germline V gene data show CDR1 as SQVTM and CDR2 as ANQGSEA. CDR3 nucleotides: TGCAGCGCCAATGGGGGGGACCAGGTTCCGTCAGATACGCAGTATTTT. It specifies CSANGGDQVPSDTQYF.

CDR3 DNA sequence: TGTGCTAGTGGACAGGGACGGAGGGAAGCTTTCTTT. The encoded protein is CASGQGRREAFF. The chain has TRBV12-5 and TRBJ1-1; maybe TRBD1 (6 bases). Germline lookup yields CDR1 LGHNT and CDR2 FRNRAP. Trimming pared 6 bases from V and 8 bases from J, leaving 13 bases between. The CDR3 spans 12 residues.

This clone was counted between two and nine times. This chain joins TRBV5-4 and TRBJ2-7; D is unresolved. V lost 1 base, J lost 1 base, and 15 bases lay in between. CDR1 and CDR2 from the germline V gene are SGHNT and YYREEE (reference sequence). The length of the CDR3 is 16 residues. The CDR3 DNA reads as TGTGCCAGCAGCTTGACTCCGGACCCCGTTTCCTACGAGCAGTACTTC. This gives the protein CASSLTPDPVSYEQYF.

The V and J genes are TRBV19 and TRBJ2-1, with TRBD2 matching 8 bases. With 6 bases clipped from V and 7 bases from J, the junction kept 5 bases outside the gene matches. There are 13 residues in the CDR3. The germline gives CDR1 LNHDA, CDR2 SQIVND (reference sequence). The CDR3 DNA reads as TGTGCCAGTAGCAGCGGGAGATGGAATGAGCAGTTCTTC. Translating gives CASSSGRWNEQFF.

The rearrangement joins TRBV7-2 to TRBJ2-1, with D hard to call. Per the germline V gene, CDR1 is SGHTA and CDR2 is FQGNSA. The CDR3 runs to 15 residues. With 2 bases removed from V and 0 bases from J, the gap between germline ends came to 8 bases. CDR3 sequence reads: CASSLPLGSYNEQFF. CDR3 nucleotides: TGTGCCAGCAGCTTACCCCTAGGCTCCTACAATGAGCAGTTCTTC.

Details on this clone: Possible read error: a much larger clone is one base away. The same CDR3 is also encoded by other DNA sequences in this sample. The V gene is TRBV5-1, the J gene TRBJ1-1, with 7 bases identical to TRBD1. Germline CDR1 reads SGHRS; CDR2 reads YFSETQ. V lost 0 bases, J lost 1 base, and 0 bases stayed unmatched. CDR3 length equals 14 residues. The CDR3 here is CASSLDRGNTEAFF. CDR3 nucleotide sequence: TGCGCCAGCAGCTTGGACAGGGGGAACACTGAAGCTTTCTTT.

The genes are TRBV29-1 and TRBJ1-2; weak D call: TRBD1 (6 bases). Between the trimmed V and J ends, which lost 7 bases and 8 bases, there was a span of 23 bases. The germline CDR1 and CDR2 sequences are SQVTM and ANQGSEA. The length of the CDR3 is 14 residues. The DNA of the CDR3 is TGCAGCGCCATTTTACAGGGCTTAGGATACGGCTACACCTTC. Its translation: CSAILQGLGYGYTF.

The V call is TRBV6-5, the J call TRBJ1-2; 9 bases align to TRBD1. The germline gives CDR1 MNHEY, CDR2 SVGAGI. V lost 8 bases, J lost 1 base, and 8 bases stayed unmatched. CDR3 size: 15 residues. CDR3 DNA sequence: TGTGCCAGCTGCCGAGGACAGGGGTTTAACTATGGCTACACCTTC. It yields the protein CASCRGQGFNYGYTF.

The V call is TRBV19, the J call TRBJ2-1; 11 bases are shared with TRBD2. In germline, CDR1 is LNHDA, CDR2 SQIVND (reference sequence). The CDR3 runs to 15 residues. V trimming: 6 bases; J trimming: 4 bases; junction bases outside the gene matches: 5. The CDR3 region is CASSQGLADYNEQFF. CDR3 DNA: TGTGCCAGTAGCCAGGGACTAGCGGATTACAATGAGCAGTTCTTC.

As for this clone: Other DNA sequences of this sample code for an identical CDR3. The gene calls are TRBV18 and TRBJ2-7; 8 bases agree with TRBD1. The length of the CDR3 is 15 residues. With 3 bases clipped from V and 2 bases from J, the junction kept 6 bases outside the gene matches. Germline V gene data show CDR1 as KGHSH and CDR2 as LQKENI. CDR3 sequence reads: CASSPGTGGTYEQYF. The DNA for the CDR3 is TGTGCCAGCTCACCCGGGACAGGTGGTACCTACGAGCAGTACTTC. Using reference TRBV18 and TRBJ2-7 for the parts outside the CDR3, the full variable domain is NAGVMQNPRHLVRRRGQEARLRCSPMKGHSHVYWYRQLPEEGLKFMVYLQKENIIDESGMPKERFSAEFPKEGPSILRIQQVVRGDSAAYFCASSPGTGGTYEQYFGPGTRLTVT.

This chain joins TRBV5-1 and TRBJ1-4, with TRBD1 matching 10 bases. The J segment lost 5 bases and the V segment lost 0 bases, leaving 4 bases of the junction unmatched. CDR3 length: 16 residues. CDR1 SGHRS and CDR2 YFSETQ come from the germline V gene. The CDR3 reads CASSLAGQGGNEKLFF. In DNA, the CDR3 is TGCGCCAGCAGCTTGGCCGGACAGGGGGGGAATGAAAAACTGTTTTTT.

This clone was detected once. This chain links TRBV27 with TRBJ2-1, with TRBD1 as a possible D gene (6 bases). CDR1 and CDR2 (germline): MNHEY, SMNVEV (reference sequence). The ends were cut back, 3 bases at V and 5 bases at J, with 14 bases in the middle. The CDR3 runs 15 residues. This CDR3 is CASSFQGRLDNEQFF. The CDR3 nucleotides are TGTGCCAGCAGTTTCCAGGGGCGGCTGGACAATGAGCAGTTCTTC.

V and J are TRBV18 and TRBJ2-1; 7 bases are a match to TRBD1. There are 16 residues in the CDR3. Trimming cost V 5 bases and J 9 bases; bases outside gene matches: 16. In germline, CDR1 is KGHSH, CDR2 LQKENI. CDR3 bases: TGTGCCAGCTCATTTCAGGAGGCAGGGGGTAGTGGTGAGCAGTTCTTC. Amino acid sequence: CASSFQEAGGSGEQFF.

V usage is TRBV28 and J usage is TRBJ2-7, with D possibly matching TRBD2 (6 bases). Germline lookup yields CDR1 MDHEN and CDR2 SYDVKM. Trimming took off 7 bases at V and 4 bases at J, with 8 bases between the two ends. This CDR3 spans 11 amino acids. In DNA form, the CDR3 reads TGTGCCAGCAAGGGAGGTTACGAGCAGTACTTC. As protein: CASKGGYEQYF.

The chain links TRBV19 to TRBJ1-6; D ambiguous. V lost 4 bases and J 8 bases, leaving 21 bases between the germline ends. CDR3 length: 17 amino acids. Germline loops: CDR1 LNHDA, CDR2 SQIVND (reference sequence). The CDR3 sequence is CASSKLREAQNYSPLHF. The CDR3 bases are TGTGCCAGTAGTAAACTCCGGGAGGCTCAGAATTATTCACCCCTCCACTTT.

The chain couples TRBV28 to TRBJ2-3; no reliable D call. From germline, CDR1 is MDHEN and CDR2 SYDVKM. This CDR3 is built from 15 residues. V shed 3 bases and J shed 1 base, with 11 bases lying between them. The CDR3 region is CASSLGLFGTDTQYF. DNA for the CDR3: TGTGCCAGCAGTTTGGGCCTGTTTGGCACAGATACGCAGTATTTT.

The V call is TRBV12-1, the J call TRBJ2-5. TRBV12-1 is an annotated pseudogene. The CDR3 spans 17 residues. CDR3 region: CASSFQSSTKPIETQYF. CDR3 nucleotides: TGTGCCAGCAGCTTTCAGTCGAGCACCAAGCCGATTGAGACCCAGTACTTC.

The chain has TRBV5-6 and TRBJ2-5; no reliable D call. V shed 0 bases and J shed 2 bases, with 14 bases lying between them. This CDR3 is 16 amino acids long. Germline-derived CDR1 and CDR2 are SGHDT and YYEEEE. CDR3 nucleotides: TGTGCCAGCAGCTTGGCCTTGGACCACCAACAAGAGACCCAGTACTTC. This encodes CASSLALDHQQETQYF.

This chain uses TRBV9 with TRBJ2-1; 13 bases line up with TRBD2. The CDR3 extends over 19 amino acids. Germline lookup yields CDR1 SGDLS and CDR2 YYNGEE. With 2 bases clipped from V and 5 bases from J, the junction kept 13 bases outside the gene matches. The CDR3: CASSVSGLAGLRTHNEQFF. The CDR3 DNA sequence: TGTGCCAGCAGCGTTTCGGGACTAGCGGGGTTAAGAACCCACAATGAGCAGTTCTTC.

Only one count was recorded for this clone. CDR3 residues: CSVDEGATDTQYF. The CDR3 DNA sequence: TGCAGCGTTGATGAGGGGGCAACAGATACGCAGTATTTT. The gene calls are TRBV29-1 and TRBJ2-3, with 7 bases lining up with TRBD1. This CDR3 has 13 residues. Per germline, CDR1 SQVTM and CDR2 ANQGSEA. V shed 3 bases and J 3 bases; nucleotides not matched to a gene: 3.

This chain uses TRBV5-4 with TRBJ2-1, with 8 bases aligning to TRBD1. The CDR3 has 12 amino acids. The ends lost 6 bases at V and 6 bases at J; junction bases unmatched: 2. The V gene's germline CDR1 is SGHNT and CDR2 YYREEE (reference sequence). The CDR3 nucleotides are TGTGCCAGCAACACAGGGGGCAATGAGCAGTTCTTC. Translation gives CASNTGGNEQFF.

The genes are TRBV12-1 and TRBJ1-4; the D call of TRBD1 is as the table states it, not checked on the DNA. TRBV12-1 is a listed pseudogene. The CDR3 covers 17 residues. CDR3 in amino acids: CASSFGDSGTTNEKLFF. The CDR3 DNA sequence: TGTGCCAGCAGCTTTGGGGACAGCGGCACTACTAATGAAAAACTGTTTTTT.

This clone was detected once. The rearrangement uses TRBV7-2 and TRBJ2-7; D is unresolved. Per the germline V gene, CDR1 is SGHTA and CDR2 is FQGNSA. The CDR3 runs 13 residues. The germline V and J ends were trimmed by 5 bases and 4 bases, with 12 bases remaining between them. CDR3 coding DNA: TGTGCCAGCAGCCCCCGACCGCCGTACGAGCAGTACTTC. Amino acid sequence: CASSPRPPYEQYF.

V gene TRBV6-5 combines with J gene TRBJ2-1; D is unresolved. CDR1 and CDR2 (germline): MNHEY, SVGAGI. The CDR3 has 11 residues. With 4 bases removed from V and 8 bases from J, the gap between germline ends came to 6 bases. The CDR3 sequence is CASSWGYEQFF. CDR3 sequence (DNA): TGTGCCAGCAGTTGGGGATATGAGCAGTTCTTC.

The chain is built from TRBV28 and TRBJ2-5, with D perhaps given as TRBD1 or TRBD2 (5 bases each). CDR3 size: 14 residues. Per the germline V gene, CDR1 is MDHEN and CDR2 is SYDVKM. V was shortened by 3 bases and J by 11 bases, with 19 bases between the two germline ends. This CDR3 is CASSLGPNPSEQYF. CDR3 DNA: TGTGCCAGCAGTTTGGGACCGAACCCCTCGGAGCAGTACTTC.

The chain is built from TRBV5-1 and TRBJ2-5, with TRBD1 identical over 7 bases. TRBJ2-7 explains the end of the DNA better; the J call may be wrong. The V gene's germline CDR1 is SGHRS and CDR2 YFSETQ. The CDR3 runs 15 residues. In DNA form, the CDR3 reads TGCGCCAGCAGGGACCTCCGGGACAGTTCCTACGAGCAGTACTTC. Amino acid sequence: CASRDLRDSSYEQYF.

The V gene is TRBV2, the J gene TRBJ2-1; TRBD2 matches 14 bases. This CDR3 region has 16 residues. Trimming took 6 bases from V and 8 from J; bases not matched to a gene: 9. Germline assignment: CDR1 SNHLY and CDR2 FYNNEI. This chain's CDR3 is CASRESGTSGSDEQFF. The DNA of the CDR3 is TGTGCCAGCAGAGAGTCCGGGACTAGCGGGAGTGATGAGCAGTTCTTC. The whole variable domain, remainder taken from reference TRBV2 and TRBJ2-1, is EPEVTQTPSHQVTQMGQEVILRCVPISNHLYFYWYRQILGQKVEFLVSFYNNEISEKSEIFDDQFSVERPDGSNFTLKIRSTKLEDSAMYFCASRESGTSGSDEQFFGPGTRLTVL.

This clone showed up just a few times. The gene calls are TRBV29-1 and TRBJ1-1; TRBD1 might be the D (5 bases). The V gene's germline CDR1 is SQVTM and CDR2 ANQGSEA. Trimming took off 8 bases at V and 1 base at J, with 14 bases between the two ends. CDR3 length equals 13 residues. The DNA for the CDR3 is TGCAGCCCCCGGGGCGTAGGGAACACTGAAGCTTTCTTT. Amino acid sequence: CSPRGVGNTEAFF.

V gene TRBV18 combines with J gene TRBJ2-5; D is possibly TRBD2 (6 bases). There are 13 residues in the CDR3. Germline V gene sequence: CDR1 KGHSH, CDR2 LQKENI. The V end was cut by 2 bases, the J end by 2 bases, with 6 bases between. CDR3 in DNA: TGTGCCAGCTCACCAGCGGGACAAGAGACCCAGTACTTC. Translating gives CASSPAGQETQYF.

Points on this clone: This may come from a read error, since a much larger clone is one base off. This same CDR3 is encoded by further DNA sequences in the sample. The chain employs TRBV28 and TRBJ1-1, with D unclear. The ends were cut back, 2 bases at V and 1 base at J, with 2 bases in the middle. Germline V lookup: CDR1 MDHEN, CDR2 SYDVKM. The CDR3 contains 12 residues. The CDR3 here is CASSLGNTEAFF. CDR3 bases: TGTGCCAGCAGTTTAGGGAACACTGAAGCTTTCTTT.